This T cell receptor (beta chain) appears in the sequencing data of a study of spatial heterogeneity in lung cancer. Across the study: The study sequenced follow-up PBMC samples when they were available, at a median of about two years after resection. Alpha-chain sequences were consistently detected in smaller numbers than beta-chain sequences.

Time point: blood at routine non-recurrence follow-up after resection. Each CDR3 protein gets one entry after TCRdb re-called the 5' RACE reads with MiXCR. The sample carries roughly 29,000 distinct CDR3 sequences, roughly 5.4% recorded once. The sample holds a few counts of this clonotype. Looked up from germline, CDR1 is DFQATT and CDR2 is SNEGSKA (reference sequence). The V and J ends lost 2 bases and 4 bases, in that order; junction bases with no gene match: 8. This CDR3 is 17 amino acids long. The rearrangement uses TRBV20-1 and TRBJ2-1, with 13 bases fitting TRBD2. This material consisted of PBMCs, taken at follow-up. This TCR was recovered from a female donor with early-stage non-small cell lung cancer. The CDR3 DNA reads as TGCAGTGCTAGACCTCAAACACTAGCGGGGGGGTACAATGAGCAGTTCTTC. Translation: CSARPQTLAGGYNEQFF.